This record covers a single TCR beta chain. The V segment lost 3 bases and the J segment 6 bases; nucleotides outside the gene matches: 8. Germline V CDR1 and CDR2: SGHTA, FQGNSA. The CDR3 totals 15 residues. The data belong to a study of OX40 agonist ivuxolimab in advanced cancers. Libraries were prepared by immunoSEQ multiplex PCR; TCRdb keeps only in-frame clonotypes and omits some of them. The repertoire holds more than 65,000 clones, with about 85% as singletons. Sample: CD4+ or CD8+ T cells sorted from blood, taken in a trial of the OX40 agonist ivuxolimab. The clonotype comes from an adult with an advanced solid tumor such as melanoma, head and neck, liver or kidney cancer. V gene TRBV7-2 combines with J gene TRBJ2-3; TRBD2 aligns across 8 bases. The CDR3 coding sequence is TGTGCCAGCAGCTTTAGGGGACTAGGAGGCGATACGCAGTATTTT. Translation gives CASSFRGLGGDTQYF.